This paragraph reports one TCR beta chain. What it recognizes is unknown. This entry belongs to a study of blood T cells in healthy people across ages. Study-wide points: Estimates of total diversity, which came from one million sequenced T cells, were considered to be underestimates. A strong correlation was found between TCR beta diversity and the percentage of naive T cells. Older age went with lower TCR beta diversity per million T cells, in a roughly linear way.

Through a sample-barcoded 5' primer and a J-beta primer mix, a second PCR was run for 7 to 11 cycles. Every cDNA was tagged by a template-switch adaptor with 12 random nucleotides. MiXCR, applied by TCRdb to the 5' RACE reads, yields one record per CDR3 protein. The sample holds about 1,600,000 distinct CDR3 sequences, 35% to 45% seen once. In germline, CDR1 is MNHEY, CDR2 SVGEGT. The J segment lost 2 bases and the V segment lost 6 bases, leaving 7 bases of the junction unmatched. The CDR3 extends over 15 amino acids. The sequence was obtained from a woman in her late teens or twenties in good health. Sequences were obtained from blood. The rearrangement joins TRBV6-2 or TRBV6-3 to TRBJ2-1, with 7 bases fitting TRBD2. CDR3 region: CASRYARETYNEQFF. The CDR3 nucleotides are TGTGCCAGCAGGTACGCGCGGGAGACCTACAATGAGCAGTTCTTC.